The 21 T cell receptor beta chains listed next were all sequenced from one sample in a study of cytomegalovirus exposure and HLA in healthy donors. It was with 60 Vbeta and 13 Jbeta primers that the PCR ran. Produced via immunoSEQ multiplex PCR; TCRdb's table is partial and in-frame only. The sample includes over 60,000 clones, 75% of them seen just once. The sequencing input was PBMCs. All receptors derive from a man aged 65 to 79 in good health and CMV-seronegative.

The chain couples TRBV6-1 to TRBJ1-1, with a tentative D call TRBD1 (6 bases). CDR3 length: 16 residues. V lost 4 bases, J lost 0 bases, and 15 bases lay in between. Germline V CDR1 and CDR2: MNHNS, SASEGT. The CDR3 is CASSVQPGGLNTEAFF. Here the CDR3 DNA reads TGTGCCAGCAGTGTTCAACCGGGGGGCTTGAACACTGAAGCTTTCTTT.

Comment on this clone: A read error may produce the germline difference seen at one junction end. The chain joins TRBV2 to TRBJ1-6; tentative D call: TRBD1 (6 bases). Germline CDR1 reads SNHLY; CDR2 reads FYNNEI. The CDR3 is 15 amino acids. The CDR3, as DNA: TGTGCCAGCAGTGGTTTGGGGGCCTATAACTCACCCCTCCACTTT. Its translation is CASSGLGAYNSPLHF.

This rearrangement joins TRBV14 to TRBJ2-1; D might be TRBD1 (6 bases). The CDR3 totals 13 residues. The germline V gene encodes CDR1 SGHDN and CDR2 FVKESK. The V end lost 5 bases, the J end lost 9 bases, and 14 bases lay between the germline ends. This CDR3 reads CASSKNRAGEQFF. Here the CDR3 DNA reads TGTGCCAGCAGCAAAAACAGGGCCGGTGAGCAGTTCTTC.

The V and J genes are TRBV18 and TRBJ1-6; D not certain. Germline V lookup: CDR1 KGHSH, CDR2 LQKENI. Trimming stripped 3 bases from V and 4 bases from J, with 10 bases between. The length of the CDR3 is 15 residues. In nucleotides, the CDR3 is TGTGCCAGCTCACCCCTGGCAGATTATAATTCACCCCTCCACTTT. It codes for CASSPLADYNSPLHF.

CDR3: CATSSSRGLEQFF. CDR3 in DNA: TGTGCCACCAGCAGTTCTCGAGGTCTTGAGCAGTTCTTC. V is TRBV15 and J is TRBJ2-1; D remains unclear. The CDR3 is 13 residues long. Germline CDR1 LNHNV, CDR2 YYDKDF (reference sequence). V was shortened by 3 bases and J by 9 bases, with 12 bases between the two germline ends.

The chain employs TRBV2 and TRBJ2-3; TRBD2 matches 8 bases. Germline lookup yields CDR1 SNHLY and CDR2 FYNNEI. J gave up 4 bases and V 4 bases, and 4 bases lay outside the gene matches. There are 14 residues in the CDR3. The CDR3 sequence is CASSVLAAADTQYF. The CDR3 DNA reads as TGTGCCAGCAGTGTACTAGCGGCCGCAGATACGCAGTATTTT.

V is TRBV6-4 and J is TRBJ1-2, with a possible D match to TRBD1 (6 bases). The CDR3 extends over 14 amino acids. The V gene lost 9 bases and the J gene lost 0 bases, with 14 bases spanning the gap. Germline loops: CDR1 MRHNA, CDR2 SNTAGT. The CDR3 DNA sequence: TGTGCCAGACAAAGACAGGCAGCTAACTATGGCTACACCTTC. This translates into CARQRQAANYGYTF.

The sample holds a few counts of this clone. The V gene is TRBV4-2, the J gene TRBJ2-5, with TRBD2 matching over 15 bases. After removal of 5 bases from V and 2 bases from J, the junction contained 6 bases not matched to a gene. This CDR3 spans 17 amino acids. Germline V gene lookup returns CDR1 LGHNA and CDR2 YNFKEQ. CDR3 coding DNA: TGTGCCAGCAGCTCGGGACTAGCGGGAGGAACTCAAGAGACCCAGTACTTC. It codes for CASSSGLAGGTQETQYF.

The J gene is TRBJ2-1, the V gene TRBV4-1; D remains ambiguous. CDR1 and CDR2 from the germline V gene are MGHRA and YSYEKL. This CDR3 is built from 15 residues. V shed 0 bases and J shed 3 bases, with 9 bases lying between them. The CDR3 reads CASSQDNRLYNEQFF. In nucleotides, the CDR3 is TGCGCCAGCAGCCAAGATAACCGACTCTACAATGAGCAGTTCTTC.

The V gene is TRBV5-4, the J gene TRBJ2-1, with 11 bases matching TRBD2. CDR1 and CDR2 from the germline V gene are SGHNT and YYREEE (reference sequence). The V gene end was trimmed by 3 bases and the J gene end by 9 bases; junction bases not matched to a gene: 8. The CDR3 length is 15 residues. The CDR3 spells CASSSQLAGEAEQFF. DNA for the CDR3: TGTGCCAGCAGCTCCCAACTAGCGGGAGAGGCTGAGCAGTTCTTC.

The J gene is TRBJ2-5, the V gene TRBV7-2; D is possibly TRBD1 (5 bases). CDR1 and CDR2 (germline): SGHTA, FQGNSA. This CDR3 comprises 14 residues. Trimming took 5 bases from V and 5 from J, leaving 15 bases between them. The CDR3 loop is CASSPHAGLETQYF. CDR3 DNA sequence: TGTGCCAGCAGCCCCCATGCAGGGTTGGAGACCCAGTACTTC.

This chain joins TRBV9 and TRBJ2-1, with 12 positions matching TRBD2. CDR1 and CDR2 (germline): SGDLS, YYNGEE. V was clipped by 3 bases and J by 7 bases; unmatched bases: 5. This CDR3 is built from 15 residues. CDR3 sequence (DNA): TGTGCCAGCAGCGATCGACTAGCGGGGGAAAATGAGCAGTTCTTC. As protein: CASSDRLAGENEQFF.

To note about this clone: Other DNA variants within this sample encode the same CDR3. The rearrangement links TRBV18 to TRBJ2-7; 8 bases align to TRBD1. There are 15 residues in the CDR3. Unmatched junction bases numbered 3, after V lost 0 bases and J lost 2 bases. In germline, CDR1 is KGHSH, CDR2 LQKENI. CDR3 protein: CASSPPGQATYEQYF. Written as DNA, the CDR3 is TGTGCCAGCTCACCACCGGGACAGGCTACCTACGAGCAGTACTTC.

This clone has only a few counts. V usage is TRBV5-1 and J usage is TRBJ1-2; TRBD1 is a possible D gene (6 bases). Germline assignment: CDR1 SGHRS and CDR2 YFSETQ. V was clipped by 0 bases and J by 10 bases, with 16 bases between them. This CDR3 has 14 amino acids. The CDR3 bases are TGCGCCAGCAGCTTGGACAGGGCCGGTGCAGACTACACCTTC. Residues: CASSLDRAGADYTF.

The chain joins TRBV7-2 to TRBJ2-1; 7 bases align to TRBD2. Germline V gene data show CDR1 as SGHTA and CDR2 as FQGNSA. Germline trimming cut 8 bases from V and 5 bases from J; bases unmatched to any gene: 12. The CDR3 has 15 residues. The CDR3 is CASLLGPAGNNEQFF. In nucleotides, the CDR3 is TGTGCCAGCCTTCTTGGACCAGCGGGAAACAATGAGCAGTTCTTC.

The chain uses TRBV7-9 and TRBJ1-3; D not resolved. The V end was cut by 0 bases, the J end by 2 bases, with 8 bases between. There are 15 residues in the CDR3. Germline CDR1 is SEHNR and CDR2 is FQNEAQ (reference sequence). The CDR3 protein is CASSLAPTPGNTIYF. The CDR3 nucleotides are TGTGCCAGCAGCTTAGCTCCGACACCTGGAAACACCATATATTTT.

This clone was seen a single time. CDR3 sequence (DNA): TGTGCCAGCAGCTCCATATCGGGACTCGGCGCGGAGACCCAGTACTTC. Translation: CASSSISGLGAETQYF. The genes are TRBV5-4 and TRBJ2-5, with D possibly matching TRBD2 (6 bases). The CDR3 loop spans 16 amino acids. V was clipped by 3 bases and J by 5 bases, with 20 bases between them. CDR1 and CDR2 (germline): SGHNT, YYREEE (reference sequence). Based on the CDR3 plus reference TRBV5-4 and TRBJ2-5, the full variable domain is ETGVTQSPTHLIKTRGQQVTLRCSSQSGHNTVSWYQQALGQGPQFIFQYYREEENGRGNFPPRFSGLQFPNYSSELNVNALELDDSALYLCASSSISGLGAETQYFGPGTRLLVL.

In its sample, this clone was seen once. The CDR3, as DNA: TGTGCCAGCAGCTTTGGACTCATGAACACTGAAGCTTTCTTT. As protein: CASSFGLMNTEAFF. This chain uses TRBV7-2 with TRBJ1-1, with D hard to call. The CDR3 has 14 amino acids. Germline V gives CDR1 SGHTA, CDR2 FQGNSA. The V end lost 3 bases, the J end lost 0 bases, and 8 bases lay between the germline ends.

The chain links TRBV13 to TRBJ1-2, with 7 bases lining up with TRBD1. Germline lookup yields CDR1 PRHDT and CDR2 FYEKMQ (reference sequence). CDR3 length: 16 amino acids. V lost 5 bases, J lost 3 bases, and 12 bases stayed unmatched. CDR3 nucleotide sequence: TGTGCCAGCAGCCTATTGGGGACAGTTGAGGACTATGGCTACACCTTC. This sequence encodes CASSLLGTVEDYGYTF.

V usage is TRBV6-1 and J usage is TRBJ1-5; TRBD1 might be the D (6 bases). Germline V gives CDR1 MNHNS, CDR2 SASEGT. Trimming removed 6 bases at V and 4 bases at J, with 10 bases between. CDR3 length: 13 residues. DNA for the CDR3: TGTGCCAGCAGCCTCCAGGGGAATCAGCCCCAGCATTTT. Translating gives CASSLQGNQPQHF.

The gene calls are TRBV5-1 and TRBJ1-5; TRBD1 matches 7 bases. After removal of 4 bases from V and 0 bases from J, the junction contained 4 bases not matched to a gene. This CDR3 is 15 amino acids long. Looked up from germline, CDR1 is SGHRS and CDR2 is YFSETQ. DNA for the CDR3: TGCGCCAGCAGCAGGACAGGAGATAGCAATCAGCCCCAGCATTTT. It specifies CASSRTGDSNQPQHF. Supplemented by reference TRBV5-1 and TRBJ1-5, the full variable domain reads KAGVTQTPRYLIKTRGQQVTLSCSPISGHRSVSWYQQTPGQGLQFLFEYFSETQRNKGNFPGRFSGRQFSNSRSEMNVSTLELGDSALYLCASSRTGDSNQPQHFGDGTRLSIL.